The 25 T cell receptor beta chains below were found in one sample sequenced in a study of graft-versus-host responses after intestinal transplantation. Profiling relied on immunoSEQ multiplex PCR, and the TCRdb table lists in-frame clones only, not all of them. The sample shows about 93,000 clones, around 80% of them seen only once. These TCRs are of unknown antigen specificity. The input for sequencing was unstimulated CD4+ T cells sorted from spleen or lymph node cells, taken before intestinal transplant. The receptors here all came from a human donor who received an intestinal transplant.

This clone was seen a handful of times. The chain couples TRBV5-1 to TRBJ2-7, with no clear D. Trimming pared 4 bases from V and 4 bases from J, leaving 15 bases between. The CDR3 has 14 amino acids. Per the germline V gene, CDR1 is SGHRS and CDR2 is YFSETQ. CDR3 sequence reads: CASSPTQGAYEQYF. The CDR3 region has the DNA TGCGCCAGCAGCCCCACGCAAGGAGCTTACGAGCAGTACTTC.

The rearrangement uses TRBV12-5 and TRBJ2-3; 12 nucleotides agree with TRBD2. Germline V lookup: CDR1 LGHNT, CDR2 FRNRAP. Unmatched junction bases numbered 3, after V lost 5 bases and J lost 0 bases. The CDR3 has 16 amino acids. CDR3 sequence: CASGKGTSGSTDTQYF. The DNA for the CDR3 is TGTGCTAGTGGTAAAGGGACTAGCGGGAGCACAGATACGCAGTATTTT.

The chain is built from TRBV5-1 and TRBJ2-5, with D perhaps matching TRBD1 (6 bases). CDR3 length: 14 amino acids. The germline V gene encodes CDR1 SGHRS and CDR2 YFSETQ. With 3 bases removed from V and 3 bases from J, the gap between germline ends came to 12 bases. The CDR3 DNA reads TGCGCCAGCAGCTCCGCTCGGACAGAAGAGACCCAGTACTTC. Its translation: CASSSARTEETQYF. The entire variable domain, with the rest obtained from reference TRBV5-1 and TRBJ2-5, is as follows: KAGVTQTPRYLIKTRGQQVTLSCSPISGHRSVSWYQQTPGQGLQFLFEYFSETQRNKGNFPGRFSGRQFSNSRSEMNVSTLELGDSALYLCASSSARTEETQYFGPGTRLLVL.

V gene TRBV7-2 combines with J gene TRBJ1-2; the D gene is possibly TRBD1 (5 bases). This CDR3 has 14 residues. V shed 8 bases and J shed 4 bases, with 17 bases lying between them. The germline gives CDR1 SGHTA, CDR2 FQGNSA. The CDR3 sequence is CASGRGVNLYGYTF. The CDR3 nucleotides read TGTGCCAGCGGACGGGGGGTGAATCTCTATGGCTACACCTTC.

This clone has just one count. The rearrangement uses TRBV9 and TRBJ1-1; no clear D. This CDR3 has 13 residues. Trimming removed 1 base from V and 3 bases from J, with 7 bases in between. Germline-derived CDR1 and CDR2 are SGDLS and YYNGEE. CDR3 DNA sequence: TGTGCCAGCAGCGTACGTCGGGACACTGAAGCTTTCTTT. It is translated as CASSVRRDTEAFF.

CDR3 DNA: TGCGCCAGCAGCCCGACAGGCGCCGTCCTGACTTTC. This gives the protein CASSPTGAVLTF. This chain uses TRBV5-1 with TRBJ2-6; weak D call: TRBD1 (6 bases). The CDR3 sequence is 12 residues long. Germline CDR1 SGHRS, CDR2 YFSETQ. Trimming removed 4 bases at V and 12 bases at J, with 11 bases between.

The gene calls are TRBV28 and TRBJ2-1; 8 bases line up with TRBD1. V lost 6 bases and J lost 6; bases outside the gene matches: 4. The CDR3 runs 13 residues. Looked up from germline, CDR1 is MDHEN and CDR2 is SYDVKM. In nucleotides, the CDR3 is TGTGCCAGCAGGACAGGGGCGGGCAATGAGCAGTTCTTC. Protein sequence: CASRTGAGNEQFF.

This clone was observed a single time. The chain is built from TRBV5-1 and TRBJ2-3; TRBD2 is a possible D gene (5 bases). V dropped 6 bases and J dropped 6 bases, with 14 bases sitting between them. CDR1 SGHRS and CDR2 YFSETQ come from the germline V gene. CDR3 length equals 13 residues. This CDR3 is CASNEASGDTQYF. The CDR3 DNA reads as TGCGCCAGCAACGAGGCATCGGGGGATACGCAGTATTTT. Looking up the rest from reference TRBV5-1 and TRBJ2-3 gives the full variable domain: KAGVTQTPRYLIKTRGQQVTLSCSPISGHRSVSWYQQTPGQGLQFLFEYFSETQRNKGNFPGRFSGRQFSNSRSEMNVSTLELGDSALYLCASNEASGDTQYFGPGTRLTVL.

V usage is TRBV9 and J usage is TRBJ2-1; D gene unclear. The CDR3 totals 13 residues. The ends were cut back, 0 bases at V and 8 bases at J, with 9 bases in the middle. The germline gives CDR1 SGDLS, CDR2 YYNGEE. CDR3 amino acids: CASSVASEDEQFF. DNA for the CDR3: TGTGCCAGCAGCGTAGCGTCCGAGGATGAGCAGTTCTTC.

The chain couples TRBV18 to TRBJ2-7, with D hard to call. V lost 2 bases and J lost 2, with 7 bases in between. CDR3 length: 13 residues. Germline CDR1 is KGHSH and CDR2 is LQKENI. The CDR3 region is CASSPLPAYEQYF. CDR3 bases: TGTGCCAGCTCACCATTACCGGCCTACGAGCAGTACTTC.

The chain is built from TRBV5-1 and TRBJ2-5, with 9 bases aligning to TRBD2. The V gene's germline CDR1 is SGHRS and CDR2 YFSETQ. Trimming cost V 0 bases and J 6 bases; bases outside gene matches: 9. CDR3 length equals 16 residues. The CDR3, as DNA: TGCGCCAGCAGCTTGGGAGTGGCGGGGGGGCTGAAGACCCAGTACTTC. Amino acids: CASSLGVAGGLKTQYF.

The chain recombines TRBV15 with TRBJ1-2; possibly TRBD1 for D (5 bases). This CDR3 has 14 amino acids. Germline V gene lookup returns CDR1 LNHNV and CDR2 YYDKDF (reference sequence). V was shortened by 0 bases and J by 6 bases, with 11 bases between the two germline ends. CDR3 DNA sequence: TGTGCCACCAGCAGAGACCGGGGGACGGATGGCTACACCTTC. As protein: CATSRDRGTDGYTF.

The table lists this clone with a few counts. This chain's CDR3 is CASSARQGWNANTEAFF. The CDR3 DNA is TGTGCCAGCAGCGCTCGACAGGGGTGGAATGCTAACACTGAAGCTTTCTTT. V gene TRBV7-8 combines with J gene TRBJ1-1; 8 nucleotides agree with TRBD1. Unmatched junction bases numbered 13, after V lost 5 bases and J lost 2 bases. Looked up from germline, CDR1 is SGHVS and CDR2 is FQNEAQ. The CDR3 loop spans 17 amino acids.

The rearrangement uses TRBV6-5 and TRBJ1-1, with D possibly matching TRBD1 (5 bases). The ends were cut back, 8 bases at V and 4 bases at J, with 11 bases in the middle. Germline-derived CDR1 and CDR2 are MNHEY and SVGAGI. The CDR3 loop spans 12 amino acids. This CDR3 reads CASHKGRTEAFF. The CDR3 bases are TGTGCCAGCCATAAGGGGCGCACTGAAGCTTTCTTT.

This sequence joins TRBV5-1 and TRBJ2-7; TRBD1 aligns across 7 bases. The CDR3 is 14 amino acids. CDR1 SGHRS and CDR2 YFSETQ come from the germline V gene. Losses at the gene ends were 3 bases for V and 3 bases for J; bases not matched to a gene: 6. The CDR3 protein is CASSSTGNGYEQYF. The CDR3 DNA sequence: TGCGCCAGCAGCTCGACAGGGAACGGCTACGAGCAGTACTTC.

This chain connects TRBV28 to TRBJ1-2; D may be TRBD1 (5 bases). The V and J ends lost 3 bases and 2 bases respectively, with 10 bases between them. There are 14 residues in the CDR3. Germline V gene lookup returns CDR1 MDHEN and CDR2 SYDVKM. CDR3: CASSLTPGNYGYTF. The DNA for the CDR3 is TGTGCCAGCAGTTTGACACCAGGGAACTATGGCTACACCTTC.

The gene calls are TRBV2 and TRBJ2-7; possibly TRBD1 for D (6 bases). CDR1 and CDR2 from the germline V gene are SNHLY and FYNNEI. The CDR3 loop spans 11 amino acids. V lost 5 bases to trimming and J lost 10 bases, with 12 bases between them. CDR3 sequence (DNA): TGTGCCAGCAGTTCAGGGGTCCGCCAGTACTTC. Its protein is CASSSGVRQYF.

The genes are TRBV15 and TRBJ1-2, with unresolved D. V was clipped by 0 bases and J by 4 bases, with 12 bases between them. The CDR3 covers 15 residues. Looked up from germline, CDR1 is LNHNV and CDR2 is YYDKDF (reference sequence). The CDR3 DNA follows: TGTGCCACCAGCAGAGAGTTGGAGGTACCCTATGGCTACACCTTC. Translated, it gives CATSRELEVPYGYTF.

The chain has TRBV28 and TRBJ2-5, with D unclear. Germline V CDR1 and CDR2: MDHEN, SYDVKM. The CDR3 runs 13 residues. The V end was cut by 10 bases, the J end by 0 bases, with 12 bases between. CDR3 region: CATHADYQETQYF. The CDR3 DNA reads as TGTGCCACCCACGCGGATTACCAAGAGACCCAGTACTTC.

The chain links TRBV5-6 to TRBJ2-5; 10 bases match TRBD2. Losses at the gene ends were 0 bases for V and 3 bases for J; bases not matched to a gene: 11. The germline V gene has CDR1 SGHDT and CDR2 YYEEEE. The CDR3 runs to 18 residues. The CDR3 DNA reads TGTGCCAGCAGCTTGGTTCTAGCGGGAGCCTTCGCAAAAGAGACCCAGTACTTC. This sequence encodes CASSLVLAGAFAKETQYF.

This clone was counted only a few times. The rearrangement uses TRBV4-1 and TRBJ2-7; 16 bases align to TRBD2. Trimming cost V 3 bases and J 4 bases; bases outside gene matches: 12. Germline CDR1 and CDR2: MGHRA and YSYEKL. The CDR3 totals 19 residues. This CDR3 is CASSHPGLAGGPERYEQYF. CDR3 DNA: TGCGCCAGCAGCCACCCGGGACTAGCGGGAGGGCCGGAGAGATACGAGCAGTACTTC.

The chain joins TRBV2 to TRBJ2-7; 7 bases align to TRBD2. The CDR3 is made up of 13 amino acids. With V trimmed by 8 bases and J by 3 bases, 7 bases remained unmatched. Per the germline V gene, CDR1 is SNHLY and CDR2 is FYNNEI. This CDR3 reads CASHGEGSYEQYF. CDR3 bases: TGTGCCAGCCACGGGGAGGGAAGCTACGAGCAGTACTTC.

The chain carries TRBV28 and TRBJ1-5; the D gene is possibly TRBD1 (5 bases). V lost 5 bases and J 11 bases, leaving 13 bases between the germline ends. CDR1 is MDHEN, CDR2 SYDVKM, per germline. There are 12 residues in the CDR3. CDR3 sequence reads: CASSIQGLAQHF. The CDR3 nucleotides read TGTGCCAGCAGTATCCAGGGTTTGGCCCAGCATTTT.

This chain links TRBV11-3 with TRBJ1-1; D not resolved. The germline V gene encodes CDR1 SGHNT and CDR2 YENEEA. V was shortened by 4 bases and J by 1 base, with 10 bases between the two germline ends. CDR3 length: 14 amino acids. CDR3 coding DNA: TGTGCCAGCAGCTCTTCGGGGTCGAACACTGAAGCTTTCTTT. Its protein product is CASSSSGSNTEAFF.

DNA for the CDR3: TGTGCCAGCAGCCCCAGGACAGGGGAAGAGACCCAGTACTTC. It codes for CASSPRTGEETQYF. This rearrangement joins TRBV6-5 to TRBJ2-5; 9 nucleotides agree with TRBD1. The CDR3 runs to 14 residues. The germline gives CDR1 MNHEY, CDR2 SVGAGI. V lost 6 bases and J lost 3; bases outside the gene matches: 5.